This is a list of T cell receptor beta chains from one sample in a study of cytomegalovirus exposure and HLA in healthy donors. Only in-frame clones appear in the TCRdb table, and some are missing; sequencing was by immunoSEQ multiplex PCR. The sample lists approximately 170,000 clones, roughly 81% occurring once. Material for sequencing was PBMCs. These receptors were taken from a woman in her twenties or thirties in good health and CMV-seropositive. Each CDR3 is given with its conserved first and last residue. A D gene is named only where the DNA matches it firmly. Clone size is stated in some rows and not others, as once, few, many or a class when expanded.

J gene	D gene	V gene	clone size	CDR3 DNA	CDR3 protein
TRBJ2-6	NA	TRBV2	NA	TGTGCCAGCAGTGACAGGGGCCCTACCTCTGGGGCCAACGTCCTGACTTTC	CASSDRGPTSGANVLTF
TRBJ1-2	NA	TRBV4-1	once	TGCGCCAGCAGCCAAGATCAATGGGCAGGGAACTATGGCTACACCTTC	CASSQDQWAGNYGYTF
TRBJ2-7	TRBD2	TRBV5-4	NA	TGTGCCAGCAGCAGGGGACTAGCGGGAGGTTACGAGCAGTACTTC	CASSRGLAGGYEQYF
TRBJ2-3	NA	TRBV5-1	NA	TGCGCCAGCAGCTTGGAGGGAGTCTCAGATACGCAGTATTTT	CASSLEGVSDTQYF
TRBJ1-2	NA	TRBV7-9	NA	TGTGCCAGCAGCTTTGCCGGCTATGGCTACACCTTC	CASSFAGYGYTF
TRBJ2-1	TRBD2	TRBV7-2	once	TGTGCCAGCAGCTTAACCGGGACTAGCGGGAGGGCGGAGCAGTTCTTC	CASSLTGTSGRAEQFF
TRBJ1-2	NA	TRBV5-1	NA	TGCGCCAGCAGCTCGGGGATCCTTACGGCCGTTGGCTACACCTTC	CASSSGILTAVGYTF
TRBJ1-1	TRBD1	TRBV7-9	NA	TGTTCCAGCAGCCTCTACCAGGGACAGGGGGATTACACTGAAGCTTTCTTT	CSSSLYQGQGDYTEAFF
TRBJ1-5	NA	TRBV4-1	NA	TGCGCCAGCAGCCAAGAGGCAGTACCTAATCAGCCCCAGCATTTT	CASSQEAVPNQPQHF
TRBJ1-1	NA	TRBV20-1	NA	TGCAGTGCTCCCGACATCGCTGAAGCTTTCTTT	CSAPDIAEAFF
TRBJ2-5	TRBD2	TRBV2	NA	TGTGCCAGCCTAGCGGGAGTAAAGCAGGAGACCCAGTACTTC	CASLAGVKQETQYF
TRBJ2-2	NA	TRBV6-5	NA	TGTGCCAGCAGTCCCGGGGGGCCTAGGGGCCAGCTGTTTTTT	CASSPGGPRGQLFF
TRBJ1-5	NA	TRBV27	NA	TGTGCCAGCAGTTTGCAGGGTAACAATCAGCCCCAGCATTTT	CASSLQGNNQPQHF
TRBJ2-1	NA	TRBV7-2	once	TGTGCCAGCAGCTTAGCGGTGGGGGGCTACAATGAGCAGTTCTTC	CASSLAVGGYNEQFF
TRBJ1-2	TRBD1	TRBV29-1	NA	TGCAGCGTTTGGGACAGTCCGGGTGGCTACACCTTC	CSVWDSPGGYTF
TRBJ2-1	TRBD2	TRBV6-1	few	TGTGCCAGCAGTGAGGGACTAGCAATGGGTGAGCAGTTCTTC	CASSEGLAMGEQFF
TRBJ1-3	NA	TRBV27	NA	TGTGCCAGCAGTTTAAGGGGTTTGGGCTCTGGAAACACCATATATTTT	CASSLRGLGSGNTIYF